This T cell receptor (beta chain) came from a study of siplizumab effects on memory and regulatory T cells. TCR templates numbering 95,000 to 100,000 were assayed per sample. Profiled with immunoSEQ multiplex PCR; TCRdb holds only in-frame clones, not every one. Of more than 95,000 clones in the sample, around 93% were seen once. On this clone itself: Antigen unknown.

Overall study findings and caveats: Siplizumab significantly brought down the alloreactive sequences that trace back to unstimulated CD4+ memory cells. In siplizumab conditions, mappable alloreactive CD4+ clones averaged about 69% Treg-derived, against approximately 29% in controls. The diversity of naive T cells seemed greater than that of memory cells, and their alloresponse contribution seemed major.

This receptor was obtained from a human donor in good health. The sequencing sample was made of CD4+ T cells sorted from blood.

This CDR3 reads CATSRAVGSSTDTQYF. In nucleotides, the CDR3 is TGTGCCACCAGCAGAGCGGTTGGCAGCAGCACAGATACGCAGTATTTT. V gene TRBV15 combines with J gene TRBJ2-3; D remains ambiguous. Germline V gene lookup returns CDR1 LNHNV and CDR2 YYDKDF (reference sequence). CDR3 length: 16 residues. Trimming removed 1 base from V and 0 bases from J, with 11 bases in between.